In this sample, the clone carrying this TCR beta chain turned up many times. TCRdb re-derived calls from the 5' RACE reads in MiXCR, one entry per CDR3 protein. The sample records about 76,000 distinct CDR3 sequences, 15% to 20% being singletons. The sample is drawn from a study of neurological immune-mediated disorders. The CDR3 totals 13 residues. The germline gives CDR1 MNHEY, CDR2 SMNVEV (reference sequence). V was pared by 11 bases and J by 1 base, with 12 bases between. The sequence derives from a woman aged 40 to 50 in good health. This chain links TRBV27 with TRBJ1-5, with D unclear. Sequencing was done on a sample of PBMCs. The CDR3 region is CAAGEGSNQPQHF. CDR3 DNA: TGTGCCGCCGGGGAAGGAAGCAATCAGCCCCAGCATTTT.